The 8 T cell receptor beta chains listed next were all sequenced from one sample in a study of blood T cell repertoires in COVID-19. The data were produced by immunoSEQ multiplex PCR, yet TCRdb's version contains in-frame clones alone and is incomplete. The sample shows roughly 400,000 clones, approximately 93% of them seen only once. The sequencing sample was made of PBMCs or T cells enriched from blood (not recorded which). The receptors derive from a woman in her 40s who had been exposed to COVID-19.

DNA for the CDR3: TGCGCCAGCAGCTTCGGGAGTACAGGACTTAACACTGAAGCTTTCTTT. It translates to CASSFGSTGLNTEAFF. The V call is TRBV5-1, the J call TRBJ1-1, with D possibly TRBD1 on 5 matching bases. This CDR3 is built from 16 residues. V was cut by 2 bases and J by 2 bases, with 16 bases left in between. The germline V gene has CDR1 SGHRS and CDR2 YFSETQ.

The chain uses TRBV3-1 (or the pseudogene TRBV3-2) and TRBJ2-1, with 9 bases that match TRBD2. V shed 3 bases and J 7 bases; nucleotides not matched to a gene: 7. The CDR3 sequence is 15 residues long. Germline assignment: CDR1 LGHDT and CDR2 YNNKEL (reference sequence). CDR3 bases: TGTGCCAGCAGCCAGAGCGGGAGGCTGAGTAATGAGCAGTTCTTC. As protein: CASSQSGRLSNEQFF.

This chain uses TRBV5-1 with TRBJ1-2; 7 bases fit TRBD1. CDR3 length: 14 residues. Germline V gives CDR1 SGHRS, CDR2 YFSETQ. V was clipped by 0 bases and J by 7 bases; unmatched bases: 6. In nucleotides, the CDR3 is TGCGCCAGCAGCTTGGCCGAGGGGGCGGGTGGCTACACCTTC. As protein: CASSLAEGAGGYTF.

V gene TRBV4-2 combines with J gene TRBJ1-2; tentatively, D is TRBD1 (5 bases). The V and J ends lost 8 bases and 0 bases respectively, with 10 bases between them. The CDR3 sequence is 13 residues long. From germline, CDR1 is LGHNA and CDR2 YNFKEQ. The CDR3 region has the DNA TGTGCCAGCGCCCCGGGGGCTAACTATGGCTACACCTTC. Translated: CASAPGANYGYTF.

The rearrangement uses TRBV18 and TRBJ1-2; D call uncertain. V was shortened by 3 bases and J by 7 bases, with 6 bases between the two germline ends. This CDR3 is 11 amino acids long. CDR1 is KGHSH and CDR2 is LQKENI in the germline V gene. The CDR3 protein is CASSPESGYTF. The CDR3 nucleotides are TGTGCCAGCTCACCGGAGAGTGGCTACACCTTC.

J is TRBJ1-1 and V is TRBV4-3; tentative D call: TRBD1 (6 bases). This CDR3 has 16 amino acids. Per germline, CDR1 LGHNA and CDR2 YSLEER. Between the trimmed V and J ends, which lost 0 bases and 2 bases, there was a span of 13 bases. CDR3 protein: CASSQDLRGLNTEAFF. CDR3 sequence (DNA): TGCGCCAGCAGCCAAGATCTCAGGGGATTAAACACTGAAGCTTTCTTT.

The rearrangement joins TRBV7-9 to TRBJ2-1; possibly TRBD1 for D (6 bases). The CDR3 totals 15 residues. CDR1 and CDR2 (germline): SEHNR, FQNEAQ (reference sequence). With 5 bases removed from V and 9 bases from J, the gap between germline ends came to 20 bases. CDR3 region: CASSPRDIGKTEQFF. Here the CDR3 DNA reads TGTGCCAGCAGCCCCCGGGACATAGGGAAGACTGAGCAGTTCTTC.

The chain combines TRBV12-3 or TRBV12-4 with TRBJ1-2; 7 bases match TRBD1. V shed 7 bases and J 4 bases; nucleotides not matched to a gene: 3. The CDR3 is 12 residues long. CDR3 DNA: TGTGCCAGCAACAAGGGGGCCTATGGCTACACCTTC. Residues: CASNKGAYGYTF.